The next 30 T cell receptor beta chains were all read from a single sample in a study of identical twins. Each CDR3 protein gets one entry after TCRdb re-called the 5' RACE reads with MiXCR. This table holds some 900,000 distinct CDR3 sequences, roughly an eighth found once. The data were also submitted as part of a second study, on yellow fever vaccine responses in identical twins.

The sample taken for sequencing was PBMCs. These receptors came from a woman aged 18-29 years in good health.

This chain uses TRBV7-9 with TRBJ2-5; D uncertain. The CDR3 extends over 14 amino acids. V lost 5 bases to trimming and J lost 2 bases, with 12 bases between them. Per germline, CDR1 SEHNR and CDR2 FQNEAQ (reference sequence). CDR3 residues: CASSHTGFQETQYF. For the CDR3, the DNA is TGTGCCAGCAGCCACACTGGGTTTCAAGAGACCCAGTACTTC.

The chain joins TRBV5-6 to TRBJ2-1; 9 positions match TRBD2. The germline CDR1 and CDR2 sequences are SGHDT and YYEEEE. The CDR3 length is 18 residues. V was clipped by 7 bases and J by 0 bases; unmatched bases: 14. CDR3 amino acids: CASDSRKLAGVSYNEQFF. CDR3 DNA: TGTGCCAGCGACTCAAGGAAACTAGCGGGCGTCTCCTACAATGAGCAGTTCTTC.

This chain joins TRBV4-1 and TRBJ2-7; either TRBD1 or TRBD2 may fit D (5 bases each). Germline CDR1 and CDR2: MGHRA and YSYEKL. V lost 1 base and J 1 base, leaving 11 bases between the germline ends. The CDR3 is 15 amino acids. CDR3: CASSQVGTTSYEQYF. The DNA of the CDR3 is TGCGCCAGCAGCCAAGTGGGGACGACTTCCTACGAGCAGTACTTC.

This clonotype has just a few counts. The V gene is TRBV3-1, the J gene TRBJ2-2; D uncertain. V lost 4 bases to trimming and J lost 6 bases, with 15 bases between them. CDR3 length: 15 residues. CDR1 and CDR2 (germline): LGHDT, YNNKEL (reference sequence). CDR3 sequence reads: CASSLKQPRSGELFF. CDR3 nucleotides: TGTGCCAGCAGCCTAAAACAGCCCCGGTCCGGGGAGCTGTTTTTT.

This chain connects TRBV7-2 to TRBJ1-2; 7 bases align to TRBD1. CDR3 size: 13 residues. Trimming removed 4 bases from V and 5 bases from J; junction bases left unmatched: 4. The germline V gene encodes CDR1 SGHTA and CDR2 FQGNSA. Here the CDR3 reads CASSSQGLYGYTF. The CDR3 bases are TGTGCCAGCAGCTCACAGGGGCTGTATGGCTACACCTTC. Together with reference TRBV7-2 and TRBJ1-2, the CDR3 gives the full variable domain: GAGVSQSPSNKVTEKGKDVELRCDPISGHTALYWYRQSLGQGLEFLIYFQGNSAPDKSGLPSDRFSAERTGGSVSTLTIQRTQQEDSAVYLCASSSQGLYGYTFGSGTRLTVV.

This clonotype occurred many times. The chain links TRBV12-3 or TRBV12-4 to TRBJ2-7, with TRBD1 matching over 11 bases. The CDR3 has 15 amino acids. The V segment lost 5 bases and the J segment 4 bases; nucleotides outside the gene matches: 7. DNA for the CDR3: TGTGCCAGCAGTCCCGGGGGGACAGGGGGATACGAGCAGTACTTC. Its protein is CASSPGGTGGYEQYF.

This clonotype was recorded a few times. Here the CDR3 reads CASSPSGTRMGYGYTF. CDR3 DNA: TGTGCCAGCAGCCCTAGTGGGACACGGATGGGCTATGGCTACACCTTC. This chain connects TRBV3-1 to TRBJ1-2; TRBD1 is a possible D gene (6 bases). The CDR3 consists of 16 residues. Trimming cost V 4 bases and J 4 bases, with 19 bases left between them. Germline V lookup: CDR1 LGHDT, CDR2 YNNKEL (reference sequence).

This clonotype appeared a few times. This chain links TRBV7-9 with TRBJ2-2; no firm D call. The V and J ends lost 5 bases and 8 bases respectively, with 12 bases between them. Germline V gives CDR1 SEHNR, CDR2 FQNEAQ (reference sequence). CDR3 length: 13 residues. The CDR3 sequence: CASSVTPSGELFF. The CDR3 bases are TGTGCCAGCAGCGTGACTCCAAGTGGGGAGCTGTTTTTT.

This clonotype was counted at least ten times. This chain uses TRBV29-1 with TRBJ2-6; D remains unclear. CDR3 length: 13 residues. Germline V gene data show CDR1 as SQVTM and CDR2 as ANQGSEA. Between the trimmed V and J ends, which lost 3 bases and 1 base, there was a span of 4 bases. CDR3 sequence reads: CSVEGSGANVLTF. The CDR3 nucleotides are TGCAGCGTTGAGGGATCTGGGGCCAACGTCCTGACTTTC.

This chain connects TRBV12-3 or TRBV12-4 to TRBJ2-3; perhaps TRBD1 as D (6 bases). The CDR3 has 14 residues. Trimming took off 7 bases at V and 3 bases at J, with 14 bases between the two ends. CDR3 sequence reads: CASTLQTGTDTQYF. CDR3 coding DNA: TGTGCCAGCACCCTTCAGACAGGAACAGATACGCAGTATTTT.

The sample holds a few counts of this clonotype. The chain couples TRBV28 to TRBJ2-5; 9 bases match TRBD1. With V trimmed by 5 bases and J by 5 bases, 6 bases remained unmatched. The CDR3 has 14 residues. CDR1 is MDHEN, CDR2 SYDVKM, per germline. The CDR3 reads CASSPYRGLETQYF. The CDR3 DNA follows: TGTGCCAGCAGTCCGTACAGGGGGCTGGAGACCCAGTACTTC.

The genes are TRBV3-1 and TRBJ2-3; weak D call: TRBD1 (5 bases). The CDR3 is 15 amino acids. The V gene's germline CDR1 is LGHDT and CDR2 YNNKEL (reference sequence). V gave up 2 bases and J gave up 0 bases, with 9 bases separating them. The CDR3: CASSQPRASTDTQYF. The CDR3 nucleotides read TGTGCCAGCAGCCAACCCAGGGCTAGCACAGATACGCAGTATTTT.

This clonotype appeared many times. The chain couples TRBV12-3 or TRBV12-4 to TRBJ1-6; tentatively, D is TRBD1 (5 bases). The CDR3 is 15 residues long. V was clipped by 3 bases and J by 6 bases, with 12 bases between them. The CDR3 DNA is TGTGCCAGCAGTTTCGCCGGGACGGTTAATTCACCCCTCCACTTT. Encoded protein: CASSFAGTVNSPLHF.

The rearrangement joins TRBV6-5 to TRBJ1-3; weak D call: TRBD1 (5 bases). In germline, CDR1 is MNHEY, CDR2 SVGAGI. The CDR3 totals 13 residues. V was shortened by 4 bases and J by 3 bases, with 7 bases between the two germline ends. Here the CDR3 reads CASSSGLGNTIYF. In nucleotides, the CDR3 is TGTGCCAGCAGTTCGGGGCTTGGAAACACCATATATTTT.

The sample holds a few counts of this clonotype. V usage is TRBV4-1 and J usage is TRBJ2-2; D is undetermined. Between the trimmed V and J ends, which lost 1 base and 7 bases, there was a span of 10 bases. CDR1 is MGHRA, CDR2 YSYEKL, per germline. This CDR3 has 14 residues. The CDR3 loop is CASSQGADGGELFF. In DNA, the CDR3 is TGCGCCAGCAGCCAAGGGGCCGACGGCGGGGAGCTGTTTTTT.

J is TRBJ2-2 and V is TRBV28; D is undetermined. The CDR3 length is 18 residues. Germline CDR1 is MDHEN and CDR2 is SYDVKM. V was trimmed by 3 bases and J by 5 bases, leaving 22 bases between them. CDR3 region: CASSFGLGNGWETGELFF. The CDR3 DNA is TGTGCCAGCAGTTTTGGATTAGGGAATGGCTGGGAAACCGGGGAGCTGTTTTTT.

The chain recombines TRBV21-1 with TRBJ2-7; the table's TRBD1 call for D was not verified on the DNA. TRBV21-1 is noted as a pseudogene. The CDR3 totals 16 residues. CDR3 in DNA: TGTGCCAGCAGCAAACCGGCGGCCCCCCACTCCTACGAGCAGTACGTC. It yields the protein CASSKPAAPHSYEQYV.

This clonotype has only a few counts. The chain recombines TRBV2 with TRBJ1-2, with a weak D call TRBD1 (5 bases). Germline CDR1 reads SNHLY; CDR2 reads FYNNEI. The V end lost 2 bases, the J end lost 1 base, and 11 bases lay between the germline ends. The CDR3 length is 15 residues. The DNA for the CDR3 is TGTGCCAGCAGTGAATCAGGGAATATTAACTATGGCTACACCTTC. This sequence encodes CASSESGNINYGYTF.

The genes are TRBV4-1 and TRBJ1-1; 9 bases are shared with TRBD1. After removal of 2 bases from V and 1 base from J, the junction contained 5 bases not matched to a gene. This CDR3 has 16 residues. Germline-derived CDR1 and CDR2 are MGHRA and YSYEKL. The CDR3 DNA reads as TGCGCCAGCAGCCAACAGGGACAGGGAACGAACACTGAAGCTTTCTTT. Protein sequence: CASSQQGQGTNTEAFF.

This clonotype was detected only a few times. The chain carries TRBV6-1 and TRBJ2-1, with 7 bases identical to TRBD2. Trimming removed 7 bases from V and 4 bases from J; junction bases left unmatched: 7. CDR3 length equals 14 residues. In germline, CDR1 is MNHNS, CDR2 SASEGT. This CDR3 is CASNGGSPYNEQFF. The CDR3 region has the DNA TGTGCCAGCAACGGGGGGTCCCCTTACAATGAGCAGTTCTTC.

This clonotype has more than one count but fewer than ten. The chain couples TRBV6-4 to TRBJ1-1, with TRBD1 matching 8 bases. Germline V gives CDR1 MRHNA, CDR2 SNTAGT. The CDR3 extends over 14 amino acids. V gave up 10 bases and J gave up 0 bases; unmatched junction bases: 7. The CDR3 sequence: CATRTGHLNTEAFF. The CDR3 bases are TGTGCCACCCGGACAGGGCACTTGAACACTGAAGCTTTCTTT.

The rearrangement uses TRBV5-1 and TRBJ1-4; no firm D call. The V gene lost 4 bases and the J gene lost 8 bases, with 15 bases spanning the gap. The length of the CDR3 is 14 residues. Per germline, CDR1 SGHRS and CDR2 YFSETQ. The CDR3 region has the DNA TGCGCCAGCAGCCGCCCGTCCGAGGGAGAAAAACTGTTTTTT. It yields the protein CASSRPSEGEKLFF.

This clonotype has at least ten counts. The chain has TRBV20-1 and TRBJ1-2; D unresolved. The CDR3 covers 14 residues. Trimming pared 4 bases from V and 1 base from J, leaving 13 bases between. Germline CDR1 is DFQATT and CDR2 is SNEGSKA (reference sequence). The CDR3 DNA sequence: TGCAGTGCTACTCCGGCAGGCAATAACTATGGCTACACCTTC. This translates into CSATPAGNNYGYTF.

This chain links TRBV5-5 with TRBJ2-3, with D possibly TRBD2 on 5 matching bases. Trimming took 0 bases from V and 2 from J, leaving 10 bases between them. Per germline, CDR1 SGHKS and CDR2 YYEKEE (reference sequence). CDR3 length equals 15 residues. The CDR3 DNA reads as TGTGCCAGCAGCTTGGCAGCGGTGACCACAGATACGCAGTATTTT. This gives the protein CASSLAAVTTDTQYF. Together with reference TRBV5-5 and TRBJ2-3, the CDR3 gives the full variable domain: DAGVTQSPTHLIKTRGQQVTLRCSPISGHKSVSWYQQVLGQGPQFIFQYYEKEERGRGNFPDRFSARQFPNYSSELNVNALLLGDSALYLCASSLAAVTTDTQYFGPGTRLTVL.

The chain joins TRBV14 to TRBJ1-1; no reliable D call. This CDR3 comprises 13 residues. Trimming stripped 3 bases from V and 6 bases from J, with 11 bases between. The germline V gene has CDR1 SGHDN and CDR2 FVKESK. The CDR3 sequence is CASSQASLSEAFF. The CDR3 DNA follows: TGTGCCAGCAGCCAGGCCAGCCTCTCTGAAGCTTTCTTT. Full variable domain (missing parts from reference TRBV14 and TRBJ1-1): EAGVTQFPSHSVIEKGQTVTLRCDPISGHDNLYWYRRVMGKEIKFLLHFVKESKQDESGMPNNRFLAERTGGTYSTLKVQPAELEDSGVYFCASSQASLSEAFFGQGTRLTVV.

This clonotype was seen ten or more times. This chain connects TRBV6-2 or TRBV6-3 to TRBJ2-1; tentative D call: TRBD2 (6 bases). The CDR3 is 14 residues long. The germline gives CDR1 MNHEY, CDR2 SVGEGT. The V end lost 7 bases, the J end lost 1 base, and 11 bases lay between the germline ends. This CDR3 is CASKTAGSYNEQFF. CDR3 bases: TGTGCCAGCAAAACGGCGGGATCCTACAATGAGCAGTTCTTC.

This clonotype has just a few counts. The chain joins TRBV12-3 or TRBV12-4 to TRBJ2-7; tentative D call: TRBD2 (6 bases). Trimming stripped 2 bases from V and 0 bases from J, with 8 bases between. This CDR3 has 14 residues. CDR3 in DNA: TGTGCCAGCAGTTTACTAGCGAGCTCCTACGAGCAGTACTTC. Translation gives CASSLLASSYEQYF.

This rearrangement joins TRBV11-2 to TRBJ2-3; D uncertain. V was cut by 5 bases and J by 4 bases, with 16 bases left in between. The CDR3 has 15 amino acids. Germline V gives CDR1 SGHAT, CDR2 FQNNGV. In DNA form, the CDR3 reads TGTGCCAGCAGCCCCGGCCGGCTAGAGGCAGATACGCAGTATTTT. Residues: CASSPGRLEADTQYF. Using reference TRBV11-2 and TRBJ2-3 for the parts outside the CDR3, the full variable domain is EAGVAQSPRYKIIEKRQSVAFWCNPISGHATLYWYQQILGQGPKLLIQFQNNGVVDDSQLPKDRFSAERLKGVDSTLKIQPAKLEDSAVYLCASSPGRLEADTQYFGPGTRLTVL.

This clonotype was seen at least ten times. The V call is TRBV7-9, the J call TRBJ2-3; D not resolved. Trimming took 5 bases from V and 3 from J, leaving 9 bases between them. In germline, CDR1 is SEHNR, CDR2 FQNEAQ (reference sequence). There are 13 residues in the CDR3. The chain's CDR3 is CASSPVGTDTQYF. The CDR3 DNA reads TGTGCCAGCAGCCCGGTCGGTACAGATACGCAGTATTTT.

There are a few counts of this clonotype. The CDR3 nucleotides are TGTGCCAGCAGTATGTGGGACTTTCAAGAGACCCAGTACTTC. It is translated as CASSMWDFQETQYF. The chain links TRBV12-3 or TRBV12-4 to TRBJ2-5; possibly TRBD2 for D (6 bases). Between the trimmed V and J ends, which lost 5 bases and 2 bases, there was a span of 12 bases. CDR3 size: 14 residues.